The T cell receptor (beta chain) described here comes from a study of response to subunit inactivated influenza vaccine. The CDR3 is 13 amino acids. V was cut by 4 bases and J by 3 bases, with 11 bases left in between. Germline-derived CDR1 and CDR2 are SGHRS and YFSETQ. Concerning this clonotype: The antigen remains undetermined.

Using its own MiXCR run on the RT-PCR reads, TCRdb lists one record per CDR3 protein. The profile shows fewer than 650,000 distinct CDR3 sequences, 13% of them singletons. General study points: The authors offered the suggestion that each seasonal influenza vaccination recruits few new T cells.

Source: PBMCs from blood, taken 45 days after vaccination. The receptor comes from a man aged 50 or older who received an inactivated influenza vaccine. The chain carries TRBV5-1 and TRBJ2-7; either TRBD1 or TRBD2 may supply D (6 bases each). CDR3 protein: CASSRGDNYEQYF. CDR3 bases: TGCGCCAGCAGCCGCGGGGACAACTACGAGCAGTACTTC.